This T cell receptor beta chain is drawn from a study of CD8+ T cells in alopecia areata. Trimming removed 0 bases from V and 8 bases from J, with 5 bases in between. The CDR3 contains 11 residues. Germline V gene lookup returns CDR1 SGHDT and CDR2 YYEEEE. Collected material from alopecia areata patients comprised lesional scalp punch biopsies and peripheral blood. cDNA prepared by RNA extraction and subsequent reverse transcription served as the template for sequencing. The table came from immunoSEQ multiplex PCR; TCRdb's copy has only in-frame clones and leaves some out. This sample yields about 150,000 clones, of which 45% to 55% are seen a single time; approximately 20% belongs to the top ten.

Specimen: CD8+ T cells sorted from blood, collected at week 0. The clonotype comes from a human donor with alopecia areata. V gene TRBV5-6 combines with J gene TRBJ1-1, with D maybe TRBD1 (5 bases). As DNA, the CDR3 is TGTGCCAGCAGCTTGGGACAGGAAGCTTTCTTT. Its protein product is CASSLGQEAFF.